These 28 T cell receptor beta chains came from one sample sequenced in a study of blood T cell repertoires in COVID-19. Libraries were prepared by immunoSEQ multiplex PCR; TCRdb keeps only in-frame clonotypes and omits some of them. This sample has around 230,000 clones, with 86% found just once. The material sequenced was PBMCs or T cells enriched from blood (not recorded which). Receptors originate from a woman in her thirties or forties with acute COVID-19.

The V and J genes are TRBV7-3 and TRBJ1-1, with D uncertain. The germline V gene encodes CDR1 SGHTA and CDR2 FQGTGA. V dropped 3 bases and J dropped 3 bases, with 8 bases sitting between them. The CDR3 has 13 amino acids. Here the CDR3 reads CASSFSRYTEAFF. DNA of the CDR3: TGTGCCAGCAGCTTTTCCAGATACACTGAAGCTTTCTTT.

To note about this clone: The same CDR3 arises from other DNA sequences in this sample as well. The chain combines TRBV27 with TRBJ1-1, with a tentative D call TRBD1 (5 bases). The CDR3 totals 13 residues. The germline CDR1 and CDR2 sequences are MNHEY and SMNVEV (reference sequence). V dropped 0 bases and J dropped 4 bases, with 6 bases sitting between them. The CDR3 DNA follows: TGTGCCAGCAGTTTATCTAGGGGCACTGAAGCTTTCTTT. Its translation is CASSLSRGTEAFF.

This rearrangement joins TRBV2 to TRBJ2-3, with D unclear. The CDR3 extends over 15 amino acids. V was shortened by 9 bases and J by 6 bases, with 22 bases between the two germline ends. Germline CDR1 is SNHLY and CDR2 is FYNNEI. The chain's CDR3 is CASWLVEARPDTQYF. DNA for the CDR3: TGTGCCAGTTGGCTGGTAGAGGCCCGGCCGGATACGCAGTATTTT.

This sequence joins TRBV6-5 and TRBJ1-1; 8 positions match TRBD1. After removal of 7 bases from V and 5 bases from J, the junction contained 6 bases not matched to a gene. The CDR3 has 13 residues. Germline-derived CDR1 and CDR2 are MNHEY and SVGAGI. The CDR3 loop is CASKTGGMTEAFF. CDR3 DNA sequence: TGTGCCAGCAAAACAGGGGGTATGACTGAAGCTTTCTTT.

This clone showed up just once. The chain couples TRBV11-2 to TRBJ1-1; D is perhaps TRBD1 (5 bases). V gave up 1 base and J gave up 0 bases, with 9 bases separating them. Germline V gene lookup returns CDR1 SGHAT and CDR2 FQNNGV. The CDR3 runs 15 residues. The CDR3 DNA reads as TGTGCCAGCAGCTTAGGGACACGGATGAACACTGAAGCTTTCTTT. Translation: CASSLGTRMNTEAFF.

The chain is built from TRBV14 and TRBJ1-2, with 7 bases lining up with TRBD1. Germline trimming cut 5 bases from V and 8 bases from J; bases unmatched to any gene: 11. Germline V gene data show CDR1 as SGHDN and CDR2 as FVKESK. CDR3 size: 14 residues. The CDR3 sequence: CASSTTGPAGGYTF. The CDR3 bases are TGTGCCAGCAGCACGACAGGGCCCGCTGGAGGCTACACCTTC. Complete variable domain (other parts from reference TRBV14 and TRBJ1-2): EAGVTQFPSHSVIEKGQTVTLRCDPISGHDNLYWYRRVMGKEIKFLLHFVKESKQDESGMPNNRFLAERTGGTYSTLKVQPAELEDSGVYFCASSTTGPAGGYTFGSGTRLTVV.

The chain carries TRBV19 and TRBJ2-5; 7 bases are a match to TRBD1. The germline V gene has CDR1 LNHDA and CDR2 SQIVND (reference sequence). CDR3 length: 14 residues. With 7 bases clipped from V and 5 bases from J, the junction kept 10 bases outside the gene matches. The CDR3 nucleotides read TGTGCCAGTAATGACGGGACAGTAGGGGAGACCCAGTACTTC. Translated: CASNDGTVGETQYF.

The chain uses TRBV12-5 and TRBJ1-2; 7 bases are a match to TRBD1. CDR3 size: 15 residues. V gave up 4 bases and J gave up 4 bases; unmatched junction bases: 9. Germline loops: CDR1 LGHNT, CDR2 FRNRAP. CDR3 residues: CASGSLDREGYGYTF. For the CDR3, the DNA is TGTGCTAGTGGTTCCCTCGACAGGGAAGGCTATGGCTACACCTTC.

V gene TRBV19 combines with J gene TRBJ2-3; TRBD1 might be the D (5 bases). From germline, CDR1 is LNHDA and CDR2 SQIVND (reference sequence). The V end was cut by 1 base, the J end by 2 bases, with 10 bases between. This CDR3 is built from 15 residues. CDR3 amino acids: CASSIGQQFTDTQYF. CDR3 sequence (DNA): TGTGCCAGTAGTATAGGACAGCAATTCACAGATACGCAGTATTTT.

The chain employs TRBV6-1 and TRBJ2-1; no firm D call. The CDR3 runs to 17 residues. CDR1 and CDR2 from the germline V gene are MNHNS and SASEGT. V was cut by 3 bases and J by 5 bases, with 20 bases left in between. The CDR3 sequence: CASSEDSILEPHNEQFF. The CDR3 DNA is TGTGCCAGCAGTGAGGATTCCATCCTAGAGCCTCACAATGAGCAGTTCTTC.

This chain links TRBV7-3 with TRBJ2-1, with no clear D. The V gene lost 3 bases and the J gene lost 4 bases, with 4 bases spanning the gap. Germline V gene data show CDR1 as SGHTA and CDR2 as FQGTGA. The length of the CDR3 is 12 residues. As DNA, the CDR3 is TGTGCCAGCAGCTTTCAGTACAATGAGCAGTTCTTC. It is translated as CASSFQYNEQFF.

The chain uses TRBV6-5 and TRBJ1-5, with a weak D call TRBD1 (5 bases). Germline values: CDR1 MNHEY, CDR2 SVGAGI. V lost 5 bases and J 0 bases, leaving 8 bases between the germline ends. CDR3 size: 14 residues. The CDR3 DNA sequence: TGTGCCAGCAGTCAGGACAATAGCAATCAGCCCCAGCATTTT. Protein: CASSQDNSNQPQHF.

This rearrangement joins TRBV19 to TRBJ1-5, with unresolved D. V gave up 3 bases and J gave up 6 bases, with 12 bases separating them. Germline assignment: CDR1 LNHDA and CDR2 SQIVND (reference sequence). This CDR3 comprises 14 residues. In DNA, the CDR3 is TGTGCCAGTAGTATTGGTCGCGGGGTTCAGCCCCAGCATTTT. Translated, it gives CASSIGRGVQPQHF.

J is TRBJ1-6 and V is TRBV13, with a tentative D call TRBD1 (6 bases). The CDR3 length is 15 residues. Trimming shortened V by 3 bases and J by 5 bases, and 11 bases separated the two germline ends. Germline V CDR1 and CDR2: PRHDT, FYEKMQ (reference sequence). The CDR3 DNA sequence: TGTGCCAGCAGCTTTAGGACAGCCGATAATTCACCCCTCCACTTT. This encodes CASSFRTADNSPLHF.

The chain uses TRBV9 and TRBJ1-1, with 10 bases matching TRBD1. V trimming: 4 bases; J trimming: 0 bases; junction bases outside the gene matches: 6. Germline CDR1 is SGDLS and CDR2 is YYNGEE. This CDR3 comprises 16 residues. The CDR3 is CASSRGTGVLNTEAFF. As DNA, the CDR3 is TGTGCCAGCAGCCGAGGGACAGGGGTTTTGAACACTGAAGCTTTCTTT.

The rearrangement joins TRBV12-5 to TRBJ2-2; 7 nucleotides align to TRBD2. Per the germline V gene, CDR1 is LGHNT and CDR2 is FRNRAP. Trimming at V came to 7 bases and at J to 8 bases, leaving 10 bases not matched to a gene. The CDR3 is 14 amino acids. CDR3: CASARTSVTGELFF. CDR3 nucleotides: TGTGCTAGTGCCAGAACTAGCGTAACAGGGGAGCTGTTTTTT.

V is TRBV6-5 and J is TRBJ1-5, with D possibly TRBD1 on 6 matching bases. The CDR3 contains 16 residues. The V gene's germline CDR1 is MNHEY and CDR2 SVGAGI. Trimming shortened V by 2 bases and J by 0 bases, and 11 bases separated the two germline ends. CDR3 nucleotide sequence: TGTGCCAGCAGTTACGCCGACAGGTATAGCAATCAGCCCCAGCATTTT. It translates to CASSYADRYSNQPQHF.

The rearrangement uses TRBV12-3 or TRBV12-4 and TRBJ2-7; 8 nucleotides align to TRBD2. This CDR3 region has 13 residues. With V trimmed by 5 bases and J by 4 bases, 4 bases remained unmatched. The CDR3 nucleotides are TGTGCCAGCAGTCTCGGGGGGGGTTACGAGCAGTACTTC. Translated, it gives CASSLGGGYEQYF.

V and J are TRBV12-3 or TRBV12-4 and TRBJ1-1; 8 bases are shared with TRBD1. The length of the CDR3 is 13 residues. The V and J ends lost 5 bases and 6 bases, in that order; junction bases with no gene match: 5. This CDR3 reads CASSVIQGAEAFF. CDR3 in DNA: TGTGCCAGCAGTGTGATACAGGGGGCTGAAGCTTTCTTT.

The chain joins TRBV3-1 (or the pseudogene TRBV3-2) to TRBJ1-1; D is ambiguous. Germline CDR1 and CDR2: LGHDT and YNNKEL (reference sequence). V was clipped by 4 bases and J by 8 bases, with 11 bases between them. CDR3 length equals 12 residues. As DNA, the CDR3 is TGTGCCAGCAGCCTGGACTACTCAGAAGCTTTCTTT. As protein: CASSLDYSEAFF.

J is TRBJ2-7 and V is TRBV6-5; no firm D call. The CDR3 runs to 13 residues. Germline CDR1 is MNHEY and CDR2 is SVGAGI. V lost 6 bases and J 3 bases, leaving 12 bases between the germline ends. CDR3 nucleotide sequence: TGTGCCAGCAGCTATTCCCCACGCTACGAGCAGTACGTC. Translating gives CASSYSPRYEQYV.

This clone was observed once. This chain uses TRBV7-6 with TRBJ2-3, with TRBD2 matching over 8 bases. The CDR3 is 15 residues long. With V trimmed by 3 bases and J by 1 base, 3 bases remained unmatched. Per the germline V gene, CDR1 is SGHVS and CDR2 is FNYEAQ. The CDR3 spells CASSFISGGTDTQYF. The DNA of the CDR3 is TGTGCCAGCAGCTTCATTAGCGGGGGCACAGATACGCAGTATTTT.

This chain links TRBV29-1 with TRBJ1-5; TRBD1 is a possible D gene (5 bases). Germline lookup yields CDR1 SQVTM and CDR2 ANQGSEA. Between the trimmed V and J ends, which lost 7 bases and 3 bases, there was a span of 13 bases. The CDR3 covers 13 residues. The CDR3 region has the DNA TGCAGCGCCGCAGTTGGGGCCAATCAGCCCCAGCATTTT. Its protein is CSAAVGANQPQHF.

The rearrangement joins TRBV4-1 to TRBJ2-1; 7 nucleotides match TRBD1. The CDR3 has 14 amino acids. V was pared by 0 bases and J by 9 bases, with 5 bases of the junction left unmatched. Looked up from germline, CDR1 is MGHRA and CDR2 is YSYEKL. The CDR3 bases are TGCGCCAGCAGCCAAGAACAGGGGTTTGTTGAGCAGTTCTTC. Residues: CASSQEQGFVEQFF.

The genes are TRBV10-1 and TRBJ2-3; TRBD2 matches at 14 bases. The germline CDR1 and CDR2 sequences are WNHNN and SYGVQD (reference sequence). The V segment lost 0 bases and the J segment 10 bases; nucleotides outside the gene matches: 6. CDR3 length: 16 residues. Written as DNA, the CDR3 is TGCGCCAGCAGTGAGTCGTCGGGGACTAGCGGGGGTTCGCAGTATTTT. Translating it yields CASSESSGTSGGSQYF.

This chain links TRBV6-2 or TRBV6-3 with TRBJ1-2; the D gene is possibly TRBD1 (5 bases). Trimming took 2 bases from V and 4 from J, leaving 23 bases between them. Germline CDR1 MNHEY, CDR2 SVGEGT. The CDR3 contains 18 residues. The CDR3 reads CASSYPAVGTALGYGYTF. The CDR3 coding sequence is TGTGCCAGCAGTTACCCCGCGGTTGGGACTGCCTTAGGCTATGGCTACACCTTC.

The chain recombines TRBV29-1 with TRBJ2-2; 7 bases are a match to TRBD1. V lost 6 bases to trimming and J lost 5 bases; unmatched junction nucleotides: 9. CDR3 size: 14 residues. Germline V CDR1 and CDR2: SQVTM, ANQGSEA. Here the CDR3 DNA reads TGCAGCGTCGCCTACAGGGGCGGAACCGGGGAGCTGTTTTTT. Translating gives CSVAYRGGTGELFF.

The chain uses TRBV18 and TRBJ1-3; D is undetermined. V lost 1 base and J 4 bases, leaving 8 bases between the germline ends. Germline values: CDR1 KGHSH, CDR2 LQKENI. The CDR3 is made up of 14 amino acids. The chain's CDR3 is CASSPQPLGNTIYF. The CDR3 DNA follows: TGTGCCAGCTCACCACAACCCCTAGGAAACACCATATATTTT. The whole variable domain, remainder taken from reference TRBV18 and TRBJ1-3, is NAGVMQNPRHLVRRRGQEARLRCSPMKGHSHVYWYRQLPEEGLKFMVYLQKENIIDESGMPKERFSAEFPKEGPSILRIQQVVRGDSAAYFCASSPQPLGNTIYFGEGSWLTVV.